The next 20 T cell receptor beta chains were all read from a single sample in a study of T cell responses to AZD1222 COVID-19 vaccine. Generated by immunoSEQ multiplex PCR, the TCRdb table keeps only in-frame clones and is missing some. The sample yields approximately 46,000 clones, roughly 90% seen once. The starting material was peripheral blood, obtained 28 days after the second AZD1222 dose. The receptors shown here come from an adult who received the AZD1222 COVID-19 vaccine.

CDR3 coding DNA: TGTGCCAGCAGCCGGGACAGGGGAGAAGGCTACACCTTC. This encodes CASSRDRGEGYTF. The chain is built from TRBV14 and TRBJ1-2; 10 bases agree with TRBD1. The J segment lost 8 bases and the V segment lost 4 bases, leaving 4 bases of the junction unmatched. This CDR3 region has 13 residues. CDR1 is SGHDN and CDR2 is FVKESK in the germline V gene.

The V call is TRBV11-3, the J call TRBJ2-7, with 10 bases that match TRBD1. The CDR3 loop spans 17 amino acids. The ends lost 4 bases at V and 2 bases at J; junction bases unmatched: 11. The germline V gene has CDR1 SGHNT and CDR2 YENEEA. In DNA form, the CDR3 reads TGTGCCAGCAGCTCCGCCAAGGGGACAGGGGTTCCCTACGAGCAGTACTTC. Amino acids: CASSSAKGTGVPYEQYF.

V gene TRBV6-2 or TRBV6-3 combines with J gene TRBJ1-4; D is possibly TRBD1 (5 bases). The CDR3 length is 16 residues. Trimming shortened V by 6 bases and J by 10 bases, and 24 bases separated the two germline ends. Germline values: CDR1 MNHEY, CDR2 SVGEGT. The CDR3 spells CASSSPTDNLWGKLFF. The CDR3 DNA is TGTGCCAGCAGCTCTCCCACGGACAACCTATGGGGAAAACTGTTTTTT.

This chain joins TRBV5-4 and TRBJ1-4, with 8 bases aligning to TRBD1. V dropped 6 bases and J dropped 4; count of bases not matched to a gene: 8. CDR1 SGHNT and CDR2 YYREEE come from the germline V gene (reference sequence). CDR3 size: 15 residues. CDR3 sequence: CASTQQGGGNEKLFF. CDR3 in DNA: TGTGCCAGCACCCAACAGGGGGGGGGTAATGAAAAACTGTTTTTT.

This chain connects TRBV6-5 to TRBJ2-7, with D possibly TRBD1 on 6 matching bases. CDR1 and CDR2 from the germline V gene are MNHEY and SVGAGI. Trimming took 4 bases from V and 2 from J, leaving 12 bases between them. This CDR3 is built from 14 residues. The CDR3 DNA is TGTGCCAGCAGTTCGACAGGTGAAACCTACGAGCAGTACTTC. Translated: CASSSTGETYEQYF.

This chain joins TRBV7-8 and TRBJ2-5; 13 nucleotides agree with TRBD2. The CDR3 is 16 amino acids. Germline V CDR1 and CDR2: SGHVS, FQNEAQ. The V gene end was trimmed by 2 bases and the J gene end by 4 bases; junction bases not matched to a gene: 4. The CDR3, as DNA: TGTGCCAGCAGCTTAACTAGCGGGAGGGCCGGAGAGACCCAGTACTTC. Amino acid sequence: CASSLTSGRAGETQYF.

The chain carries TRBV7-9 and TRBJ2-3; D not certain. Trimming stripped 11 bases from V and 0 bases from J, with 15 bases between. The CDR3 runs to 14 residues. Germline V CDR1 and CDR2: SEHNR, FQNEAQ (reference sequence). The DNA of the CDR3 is TGTGCCCTATTTCATATCACTAGCACAGATACGCAGTATTTT. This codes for CALFHITSTDTQYF.

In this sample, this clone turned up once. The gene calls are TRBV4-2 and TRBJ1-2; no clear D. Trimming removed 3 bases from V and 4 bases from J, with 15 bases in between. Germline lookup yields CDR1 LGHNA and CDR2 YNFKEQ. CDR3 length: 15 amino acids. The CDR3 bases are TGTGCCAGCAGCCAGGGCCGGACGGACCTCTATGGCTACACCTTC. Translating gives CASSQGRTDLYGYTF.

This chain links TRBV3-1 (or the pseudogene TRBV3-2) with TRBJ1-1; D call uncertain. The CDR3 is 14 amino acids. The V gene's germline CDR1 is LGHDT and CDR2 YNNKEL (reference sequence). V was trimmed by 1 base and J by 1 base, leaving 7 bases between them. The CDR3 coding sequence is TGTGCCAGCAGCCAAGGAGTCCAGAACACTGAAGCTTTCTTT. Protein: CASSQGVQNTEAFF.

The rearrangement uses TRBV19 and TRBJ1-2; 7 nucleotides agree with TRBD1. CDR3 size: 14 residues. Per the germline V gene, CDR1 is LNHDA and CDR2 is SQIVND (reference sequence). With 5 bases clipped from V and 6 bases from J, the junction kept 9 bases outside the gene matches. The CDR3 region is CASSQQGKVNGYTF. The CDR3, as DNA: TGTGCCAGTAGTCAACAGGGGAAGGTGAATGGCTACACCTTC.

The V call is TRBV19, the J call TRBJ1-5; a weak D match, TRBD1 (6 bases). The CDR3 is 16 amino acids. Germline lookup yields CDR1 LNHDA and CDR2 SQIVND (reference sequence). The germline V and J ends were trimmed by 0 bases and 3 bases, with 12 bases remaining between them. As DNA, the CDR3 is TGTGCCAGTAGTATAGAACAGGGTAGCTACAATCAGCCCCAGCATTTT. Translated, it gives CASSIEQGSYNQPQHF. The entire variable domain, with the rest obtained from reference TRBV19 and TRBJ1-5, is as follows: DGGITQSPKYLFRKEGQNVTLSCEQNLNHDAMYWYRQDPGQGLRLIYYSQIVNDFQKGDIAEGYSVSREKKESFPLTVTSAQKNPTAFYLCASSIEQGSYNQPQHFGDGTRLSIL.

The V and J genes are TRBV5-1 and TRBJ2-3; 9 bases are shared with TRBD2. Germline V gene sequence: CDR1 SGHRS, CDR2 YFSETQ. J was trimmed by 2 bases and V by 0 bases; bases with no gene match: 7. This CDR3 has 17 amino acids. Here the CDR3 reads CASSLEGLAGFTDTQYF. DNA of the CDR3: TGCGCCAGCAGCTTGGAAGGGCTAGCGGGGTTCACAGATACGCAGTATTTT.

CDR3 nucleotides: TGTGCCAGCAGCCCCGACAGGAGCGAGCAGTACTTC. Protein product: CASSPDRSEQYF. The chain has TRBV11-2 and TRBJ2-7, with a weak D call TRBD1 (6 bases). Germline loops: CDR1 SGHAT, CDR2 FQNNGV. The CDR3 consists of 12 residues. Trimming took 5 bases from V and 6 from J, leaving 11 bases between them.

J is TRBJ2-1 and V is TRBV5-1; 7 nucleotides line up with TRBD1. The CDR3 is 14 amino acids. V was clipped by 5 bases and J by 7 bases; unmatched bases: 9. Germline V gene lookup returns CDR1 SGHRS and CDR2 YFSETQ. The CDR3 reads CASSPGTAKNEQFF. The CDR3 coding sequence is TGCGCCAGCAGTCCGGGGACAGCAAAGAATGAGCAGTTCTTC.

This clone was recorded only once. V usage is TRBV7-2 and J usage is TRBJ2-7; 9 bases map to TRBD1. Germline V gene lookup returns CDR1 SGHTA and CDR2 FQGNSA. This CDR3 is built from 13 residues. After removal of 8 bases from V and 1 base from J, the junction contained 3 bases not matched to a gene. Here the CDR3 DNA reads TGTGCCAGCCGGGGGACAGGGTCCTACGAGCAGTACTTC. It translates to CASRGTGSYEQYF. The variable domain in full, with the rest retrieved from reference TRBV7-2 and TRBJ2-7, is GAGVSQSPSNKVTEKGKDVELRCDPISGHTALYWYRQSLGQGLEFLIYFQGNSAPDKSGLPSDRFSAERTGGSVSTLTIQRTQQEDSAVYLCASRGTGSYEQYFGPGTRLTVT.

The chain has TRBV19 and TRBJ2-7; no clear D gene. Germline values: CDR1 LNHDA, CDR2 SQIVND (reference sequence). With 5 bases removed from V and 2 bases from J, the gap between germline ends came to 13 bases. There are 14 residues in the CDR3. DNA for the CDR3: TGTGCCAGTAGTTTCAAGGGAATGGCCTACGAGCAGTACTTC. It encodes CASSFKGMAYEQYF.

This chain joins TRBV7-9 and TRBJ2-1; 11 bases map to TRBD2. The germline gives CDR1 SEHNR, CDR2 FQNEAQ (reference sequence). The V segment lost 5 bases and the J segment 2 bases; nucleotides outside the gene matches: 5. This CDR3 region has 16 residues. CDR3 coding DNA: TGTGCCAGCAGCCCCCAGGGACTAGCGGCCTACAATGAGCAGTTCTTC. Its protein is CASSPQGLAAYNEQFF.

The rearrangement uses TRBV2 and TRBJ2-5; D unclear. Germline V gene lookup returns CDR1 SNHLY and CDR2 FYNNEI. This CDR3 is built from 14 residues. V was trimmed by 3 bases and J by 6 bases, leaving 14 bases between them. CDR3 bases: TGTGCCAGCAGTGACGGTTTGGGCGTGAAGACCCAGTACTTC. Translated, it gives CASSDGLGVKTQYF.

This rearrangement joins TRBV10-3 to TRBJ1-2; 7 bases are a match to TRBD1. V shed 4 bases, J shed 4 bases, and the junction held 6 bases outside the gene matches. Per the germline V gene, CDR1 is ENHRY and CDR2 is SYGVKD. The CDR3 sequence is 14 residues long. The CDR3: CAISAQGGPYGYTF. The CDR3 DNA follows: TGTGCCATCAGTGCCCAGGGGGGACCCTATGGCTACACCTTC.

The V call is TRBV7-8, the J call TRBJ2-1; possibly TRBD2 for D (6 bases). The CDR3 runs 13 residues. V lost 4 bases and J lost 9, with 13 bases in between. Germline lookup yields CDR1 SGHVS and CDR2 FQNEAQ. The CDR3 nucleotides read TGTGCCAGCAGCTCCCGGCTGGGGGGTGAGCAGTTCTTC. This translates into CASSSRLGGEQFF. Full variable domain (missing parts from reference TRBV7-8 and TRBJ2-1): GAGVSQSPRYKVAKRGQDVALRCDPISGHVSLFWYQQALGQGPEFLTYFQNEAQLDKSGLPSDRFFAERPEGSVSTLKIQRTQQEDSAVYLCASSSRLGGEQFFGPGTRLTVL.